This entry lists 20 T cell receptor beta chains sequenced from one sample in a study of Ad26.COV2.S vaccination and SARS-CoV-2 variants (dated by TCRdb to the early 2020s). Libraries were prepared through the immunoSEQ multiplex PCR assay. TCRdb retrieved this table from immuneACCESS and kept in-frame rearrangements only. Not all clones are present; in checked studies, unresolved V genes account for under half, and no reason is known for the remainder. The sample table lists around 500,000 clones, roughly 87% of them with a count of one. 1.7% of the sample rests with the top ten. The treatment or condition label, read with the paper, signifies: some 19 received Ad26.COV2.S at low or high dose, single or two shots; roughly five received placebo; per-sample allocation not given. For vaccine and placebo recipients, the sequenced repertoires came from samples collected on day 63 after the first injection.

The input for sequencing was peripheral blood, taken in a trial of Ad26.COV2.S vaccine versus placebo. These receptors came from a person between 18 and 59 years old who received the Ad26.COV2.S COVID-19 vaccine or a placebo.

This sequence joins TRBV6-2 or TRBV6-3 and TRBJ2-7, with D possibly TRBD2 on 7 matching bases. V lost 0 bases to trimming and J lost 3 bases, with 18 bases between them. Germline CDR1 is MNHEY and CDR2 is SVGEGT. CDR3 size: 17 residues. The CDR3 loop reads CASSYSVADGGRYEQYF. The CDR3, as DNA: TGTGCCAGCAGTTACTCCGTGGCCGACGGGGGGCGCTACGAGCAGTACTTC.

This chain connects TRBV3-1 (or the pseudogene TRBV3-2) to TRBJ2-1; D not resolved. Germline V CDR1 and CDR2: LGHDT, YNNKEL (reference sequence). V dropped 3 bases and J dropped 6 bases, with 6 bases sitting between them. This CDR3 contains 12 residues. CDR3 sequence (DNA): TGTGCCAGCAGCCAGCTAGGCAATGAGCAGTTCTTC. Protein sequence: CASSQLGNEQFF.

The chain couples TRBV6-5 to TRBJ2-1; 12 bases are shared with TRBD2. The V segment lost 5 bases and the J segment 8 bases; nucleotides outside the gene matches: 7. Germline V gene data show CDR1 as MNHEY and CDR2 as SVGAGI. There are 15 residues in the CDR3. Here the CDR3 reads CASSQQTSGSYEQFF. The CDR3 DNA reads as TGTGCCAGCAGTCAACAGACTAGCGGGAGTTATGAGCAGTTCTTC.

CDR3 sequence: CASSLRGLAATFSTDTQYF. The DNA of the CDR3 is TGTGCCAGCAGCTTAAGGGGACTAGCGGCTACCTTTAGCACAGATACGCAGTATTTT. The chain couples TRBV7-2 to TRBJ2-3, with TRBD2 matching over 11 bases. The germline gives CDR1 SGHTA, CDR2 FQGNSA. This CDR3 spans 19 amino acids. Germline trimming cut 2 bases from V and 0 bases from J; bases unmatched to any gene: 10.

The chain carries TRBV5-1 and TRBJ1-4; 8 bases agree with TRBD1. The CDR3 totals 14 residues. With V trimmed by 4 bases and J by 4 bases, 3 bases remained unmatched. The germline CDR1 and CDR2 sequences are SGHRS and YFSETQ. CDR3 amino acids: CASSTGGVNEKLFF. DNA for the CDR3: TGCGCCAGCAGCACAGGGGGGGTTAATGAAAAACTGTTTTTT. Drawing the rest from reference TRBV5-1 and TRBJ1-4, the complete variable domain is KAGVTQTPRYLIKTRGQQVTLSCSPISGHRSVSWYQQTPGQGLQFLFEYFSETQRNKGNFPGRFSGRQFSNSRSEMNVSTLELGDSALYLCASSTGGVNEKLFFGSGTQLSVL.

V gene TRBV6-2 or TRBV6-3 combines with J gene TRBJ2-7; a possible D gene is TRBD1 (6 bases). This CDR3 has 16 amino acids. Germline assignment: CDR1 MNHEY and CDR2 SVGEGT. V was pared by 6 bases and J by 5 bases, with 23 bases between. CDR3 sequence: CASSRAGTKGSHEQYF. In nucleotides, the CDR3 is TGTGCCAGCAGCCGAGCCGGGACAAAAGGATCCCACGAGCAGTACTTC.

The chain has TRBV30 and TRBJ1-5; D perhaps matches TRBD1 (6 bases). Between the trimmed V and J ends, which lost 0 bases and 11 bases, there was a span of 8 bases. CDR3 length: 11 residues. Germline V gene sequence: CDR1 GTSNPN, CDR2 SVGIG (reference sequence). The CDR3 coding sequence is TGTGCCTGGAGTGTACAGGGAACCCAGCATTTT. Translating gives CAWSVQGTQHF.

This rearrangement joins TRBV28 to TRBJ2-5; TRBD2 matches 11 bases. The CDR3 sequence is 19 residues long. The V gene's germline CDR1 is MDHEN and CDR2 SYDVKM. Germline trimming cut 5 bases from V and 5 bases from J; bases unmatched to any gene: 19. The CDR3 DNA sequence: TGTGCCAGCAGTCCCGCAGGGAGAGTAGCGGGAGGGCTCGGGGAGACCCAGTACTTC. Protein sequence: CASSPAGRVAGGLGETQYF. Variable domain in full (rest from reference TRBV28 and TRBJ2-5): DVKVTQSSRYLVKRTGEKVFLECVQDMDHENMFWYRQDPGLGLRLIYFSYDVKMKEKGDIPEGYSVSREKKERFSLILESASTNQTSMYLCASSPAGRVAGGLGETQYFGPGTRLLVL.

V usage is TRBV3-1 (or the pseudogene TRBV3-2) and J usage is TRBJ2-7; TRBD2 matches at 10 bases. Looked up from germline, CDR1 is LGHDT and CDR2 is YNNKEL (reference sequence). The J segment lost 5 bases and the V segment lost 4 bases, leaving 8 bases of the junction unmatched. This CDR3 has 15 amino acids. CDR3 nucleotides: TGTGCCAGCAGCCGTCAGCGGGAGGGCGGCCACGAGCAGTACTTC. Encoded protein: CASSRQREGGHEQYF.

The chain is built from TRBV6-2 or TRBV6-3 and TRBJ1-6; the D gene is possibly TRBD1 (6 bases). Germline V gene lookup returns CDR1 MNHEY and CDR2 SVGEGT. Trimming stripped 4 bases from V and 11 bases from J, with 18 bases between. This CDR3 is 15 amino acids long. In DNA form, the CDR3 reads TGTGCCAGCAGTTCCCCGGGACACCCCGACGCACCCCTCCACTTT. This encodes CASSSPGHPDAPLHF.

The chain uses TRBV29-1 and TRBJ1-3; D is uncertain. Deletions cut 4 bases from V and 0 bases from J, with 7 bases between. From germline, CDR1 is SQVTM and CDR2 ANQGSEA. This CDR3 has 13 amino acids. The CDR3 DNA sequence: TGCAGCGTTGTCACGGACTCTGGAAACACCATATATTTT. Protein product: CSVVTDSGNTIYF. The entire variable domain, with the rest obtained from reference TRBV29-1 and TRBJ1-3, is as follows: SAVISQKPSRDICQRGTSLTIQCQVDSQVTMMFWYRQQPGQSLTLIATANQGSEATYESGFVIDKFPISRPNLTFSTLTVSNMSPEDSSIYLCSVVTDSGNTIYFGEGSWLTVV.

This clone was seen only a few times. The CDR3 is CASSGTGTNYEQYF. The CDR3 DNA follows: TGTGCCAGCAGCGGCACCGGGACCAACTACGAGCAGTACTTC. The J gene is TRBJ2-7, the V gene TRBV5-4; D tentatively fits TRBD1 or TRBD2 (5 bases each). Germline lookup yields CDR1 SGHNT and CDR2 YYREEE (reference sequence). The CDR3 runs to 14 residues. Trimming pared 4 bases from V and 3 bases from J, leaving 14 bases between.

The gene calls are TRBV5-8 and TRBJ2-7; the match to TRBD1 covers 7 bases. CDR3 length: 14 amino acids. Trimming took 4 bases from V and 1 from J; bases not matched to a gene: 5. Germline CDR1 is SGHTS and CDR2 is YDEGEE. The CDR3 loop is CASSGRGQSYEQYF. In nucleotides, the CDR3 is TGTGCCAGCAGCGGCCGGGGACAGTCCTACGAGCAGTACTTC.

The chain recombines TRBV19 with TRBJ1-1, with 8 bases fitting TRBD1. Germline V gives CDR1 LNHDA, CDR2 SQIVND (reference sequence). V was pared by 1 base and J by 10 bases, with 8 bases of the junction left unmatched. This CDR3 comprises 14 residues. CDR3 bases: TGTGCCAGTAGTATAGCAGGGGGCGATAGGAGAGCTTTCTTT. It translates to CASSIAGGDRRAFF.

The chain combines TRBV6-5 with TRBJ1-1; D is undetermined. Germline CDR1 reads MNHEY; CDR2 reads SVGAGI. The germline V and J ends were trimmed by 7 bases and 5 bases, with 14 bases remaining between them. This CDR3 is built from 13 residues. CDR3: CASTYTLVTEAFF. CDR3 bases: TGTGCCAGCACATATACCTTGGTTACTGAAGCTTTCTTT.

The J gene is TRBJ2-4, the V gene TRBV5-6, with TRBD2 as a possible D gene (5 bases). Trimming took off 0 bases at V and 2 bases at J, with 12 bases between the two ends. CDR1 and CDR2 (germline): SGHDT, YYEEEE. CDR3 length: 16 residues. In nucleotides, the CDR3 is TGTGCCAGCAGCTTGGCCAGCGGACGAACCAAAAACATTCAGTACTTC. It specifies CASSLASGRTKNIQYF. The whole variable domain, filled in from reference TRBV5-6 and TRBJ2-4, reads DAGVTQSPTHLIKTRGQQVTLRCSPKSGHDTVSWYQQALGQGPQFIFQYYEEEERQRGNFPDRFSGHQFPNYSSELNVNALLLGDSALYLCASSLASGRTKNIQYFGAGTRLSVL.

The genes are TRBV28 and TRBJ1-3; possibly TRBD1 for D (6 bases). CDR1 is MDHEN, CDR2 SYDVKM, per germline. V was pared by 8 bases and J by 0 bases, with 11 bases between. The CDR3 totals 14 residues. CDR3 sequence: CASGRGFSGNTIYF. The CDR3, as DNA: TGTGCCAGCGGGAGGGGGTTCTCTGGAAACACCATATATTTT.

This rearrangement joins TRBV7-3 to TRBJ2-5; D is tentatively TRBD1 or TRBD2 (5 bases each). The germline V and J ends were trimmed by 3 bases and 2 bases, with 13 bases remaining between them. From germline, CDR1 is SGHTA and CDR2 FQGTGA. This CDR3 is 15 amino acids long. The CDR3 nucleotides read TGTGCCAGCAGCTTGGGACCGTCCCCTCAAGAGACCCAGTACTTC. Translation: CASSLGPSPQETQYF.

The chain employs TRBV30 and TRBJ1-5, with D possibly being TRBD1 (6 bases). Germline V gene data show CDR1 as GTSNPN and CDR2 as SVGIG (reference sequence). This CDR3 contains 15 residues. V was pared by 2 bases and J by 3 bases, with 14 bases between. The chain's CDR3 is CAWSRDKLFNQPQHF. DNA of the CDR3: TGTGCCTGGAGTAGGGACAAACTTTTCAATCAGCCCCAGCATTTT.

This chain joins TRBV12-5 and TRBJ2-1, with D perhaps TRBD2 (7 bases). Trimming took 4 bases from V and 0 from J, leaving 13 bases between them. In germline, CDR1 is LGHNT, CDR2 FRNRAP. CDR3 length: 16 residues. CDR3 amino acids: CASGSGGAPSYNEQFF. CDR3 coding DNA: TGTGCTAGTGGTTCTGGGGGGGCCCCCTCCTACAATGAGCAGTTCTTC. Complete variable domain (other parts from reference TRBV12-5 and TRBJ2-1): DARVTQTPRHKVTEMGQEVTMRCQPILGHNTVFWYRQTMMQGLELLAYFRNRAPLDDSGMPKDRFSAEMPDATLATLKIQPSEPRDSAVYFCASGSGGAPSYNEQFFGPGTRLTVL.